The clone carrying this T cell receptor (beta chain) was detected only once. The antigen is undetermined. The sample is drawn from a study of shared clonotypes between healthy human individuals. Study background: For every donor, three CD4 naive, three CD4 memory, two CD8 naive and one CD8 memory plates were used. Study-wide points: Researchers found naive subsets generally carried larger estimated richness than memory subsets.

The CDR3 loop spans 16 amino acids. V lost 3 bases and J 0 bases, leaving 14 bases between the germline ends. Germline V lookup: CDR1 SGHNT, CDR2 YYREEE (reference sequence). Naive CD8 cells lacked CD45RO and underwent positive selection for CCR7, leaving out terminally differentiated effector memory CD45RA+ cells. Profiling relied on immunoSEQ multiplex PCR, and the TCRdb table lists in-frame clones only, not all of them. The sample consists of about 2.1 million clones, 93% of them appearing once. This receptor was identified in a man between 18 and 35 years old in good health. Some clones in this sample may be carry-over from other donors' samples. The chain links TRBV5-4 to TRBJ2-3; possible D gene TRBD2, 6 bases. Sample: naive CD8+ T cells from PBMCs. CDR3 sequence: CASSSGLSISTDTQYF. In DNA form, the CDR3 reads TGTGCCAGCAGCTCCGGACTATCTATTAGCACAGATACGCAGTATTTT.